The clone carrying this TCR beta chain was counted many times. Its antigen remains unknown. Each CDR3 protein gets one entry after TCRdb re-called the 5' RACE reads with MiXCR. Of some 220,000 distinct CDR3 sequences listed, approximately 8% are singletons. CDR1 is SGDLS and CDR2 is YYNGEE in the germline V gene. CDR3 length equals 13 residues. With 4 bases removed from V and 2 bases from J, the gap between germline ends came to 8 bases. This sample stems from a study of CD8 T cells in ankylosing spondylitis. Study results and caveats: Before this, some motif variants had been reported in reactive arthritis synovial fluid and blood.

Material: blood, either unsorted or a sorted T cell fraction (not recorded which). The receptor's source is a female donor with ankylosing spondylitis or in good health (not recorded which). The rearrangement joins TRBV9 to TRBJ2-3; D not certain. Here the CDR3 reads CASSWSYTDTQYF. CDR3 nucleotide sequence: TGTGCCAGCAGCTGGAGCTACACAGATACGCAGTATTTT.